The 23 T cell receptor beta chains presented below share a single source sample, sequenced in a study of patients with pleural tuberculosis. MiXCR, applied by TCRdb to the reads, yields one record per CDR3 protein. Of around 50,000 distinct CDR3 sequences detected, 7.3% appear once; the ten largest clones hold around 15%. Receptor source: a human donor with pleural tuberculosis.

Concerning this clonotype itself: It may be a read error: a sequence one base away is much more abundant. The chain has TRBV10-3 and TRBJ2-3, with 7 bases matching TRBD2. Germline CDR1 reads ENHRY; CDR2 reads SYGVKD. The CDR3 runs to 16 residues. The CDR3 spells CAISESLAASTDTRYF. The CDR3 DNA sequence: TGTGCCATCAGTGAGTCCCTAGCGGCTAGCACAGATACGCGGTATTTT.

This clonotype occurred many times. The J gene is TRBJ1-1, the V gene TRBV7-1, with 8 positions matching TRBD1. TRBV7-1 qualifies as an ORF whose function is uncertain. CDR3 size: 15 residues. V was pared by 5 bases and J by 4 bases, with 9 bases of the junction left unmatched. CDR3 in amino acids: CASSAETGASTEAFF. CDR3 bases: TGTGCCAGCAGCGCAGAGACAGGGGCTAGCACTGAAGCTTTCTTT.

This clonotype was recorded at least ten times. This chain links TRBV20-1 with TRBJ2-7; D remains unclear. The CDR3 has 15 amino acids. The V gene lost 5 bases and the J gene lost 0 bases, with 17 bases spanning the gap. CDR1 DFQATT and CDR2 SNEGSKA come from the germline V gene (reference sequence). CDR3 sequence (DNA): TGCAGTGCTCCCGTTTTCGGCAGGACCTCCTACGAGCAGTACTTC. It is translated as CSAPVFGRTSYEQYF.

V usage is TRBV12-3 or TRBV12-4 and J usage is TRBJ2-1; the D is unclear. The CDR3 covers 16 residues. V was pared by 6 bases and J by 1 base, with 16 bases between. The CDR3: CASRSEMGASYNEQFF. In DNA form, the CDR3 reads TGTGCCAGCAGGTCGGAGATGGGTGCTTCCTACAATGAGCAGTTCTTC.

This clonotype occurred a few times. CDR3 sequence: CASSLVLTGNTIYF. Written as DNA, the CDR3 is TGTGCCAGCAGCTTGGTATTGACTGGAAACACCATATATTTT. This chain connects TRBV13 to TRBJ1-3; D remains unclear. The CDR3 totals 14 residues. CDR1 is PRHDT and CDR2 is FYEKMQ in the germline V gene (reference sequence). The V gene lost 3 bases and the J gene lost 2 bases, with 8 bases spanning the gap.

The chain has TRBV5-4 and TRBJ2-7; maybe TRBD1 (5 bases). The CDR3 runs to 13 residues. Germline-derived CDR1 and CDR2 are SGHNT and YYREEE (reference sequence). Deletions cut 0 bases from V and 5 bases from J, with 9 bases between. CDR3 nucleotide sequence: TGTGCCAGCAGCTTGGACCAGGGTAACGAGCAGTACTTC. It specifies CASSLDQGNEQYF. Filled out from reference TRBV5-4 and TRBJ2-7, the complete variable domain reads ETGVTQSPTHLIKTRGQQVTLRCSSQSGHNTVSWYQQALGQGPQFIFQYYREEENGRGNFPPRFSGLQFPNYSSELNVNALELDDSALYLCASSLDQGNEQYFGPGTRLTVT.

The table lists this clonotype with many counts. As DNA, the CDR3 is TGTGCCAGCAGGGGGATTAGGACAGGCCTCACCACGGATGGCTACACCTTC. It specifies CASRGIRTGLTTDGYTF. The chain has TRBV12-3 or TRBV12-4 and TRBJ1-2; 7 bases map to TRBD1. The trim removed 6 bases at V and 6 bases at J, leaving 19 bases unmatched. This CDR3 is 17 amino acids long.

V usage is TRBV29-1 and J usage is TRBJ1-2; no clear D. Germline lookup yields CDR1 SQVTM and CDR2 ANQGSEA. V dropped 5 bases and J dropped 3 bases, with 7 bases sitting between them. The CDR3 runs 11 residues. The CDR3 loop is CSVRVDYGYTF. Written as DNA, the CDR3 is TGCAGCGTTCGCGTGGACTATGGCTACACCTTC.

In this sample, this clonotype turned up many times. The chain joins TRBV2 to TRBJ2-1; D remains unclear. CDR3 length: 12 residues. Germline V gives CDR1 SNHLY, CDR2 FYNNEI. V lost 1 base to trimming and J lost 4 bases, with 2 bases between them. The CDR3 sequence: CASSEDYNEQFF. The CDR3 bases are TGTGCCAGCAGTGAAGATTACAATGAGCAGTTCTTC.

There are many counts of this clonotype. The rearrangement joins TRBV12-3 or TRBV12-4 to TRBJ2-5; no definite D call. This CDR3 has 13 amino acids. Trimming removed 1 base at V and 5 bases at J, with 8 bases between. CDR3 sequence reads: CASSLGDSETQYF. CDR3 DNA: TGTGCCAGCAGTTTAGGGGATTCGGAGACCCAGTACTTC.

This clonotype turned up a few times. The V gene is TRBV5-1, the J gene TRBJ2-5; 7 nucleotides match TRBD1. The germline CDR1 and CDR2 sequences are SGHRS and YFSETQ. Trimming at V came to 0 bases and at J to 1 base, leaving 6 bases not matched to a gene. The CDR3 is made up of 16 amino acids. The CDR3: CASSLALGQIQETQYF. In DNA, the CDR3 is TGCGCCAGCAGCTTGGCTTTGGGACAGATCCAAGAGACCCAGTACTTC.

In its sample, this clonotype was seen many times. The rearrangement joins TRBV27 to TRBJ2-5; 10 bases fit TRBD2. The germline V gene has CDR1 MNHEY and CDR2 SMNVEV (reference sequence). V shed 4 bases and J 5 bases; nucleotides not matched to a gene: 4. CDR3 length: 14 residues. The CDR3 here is CASSSGLALETQYF. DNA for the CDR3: TGTGCCAGCAGTTCGGGACTAGCGCTCGAGACCCAGTACTTC.

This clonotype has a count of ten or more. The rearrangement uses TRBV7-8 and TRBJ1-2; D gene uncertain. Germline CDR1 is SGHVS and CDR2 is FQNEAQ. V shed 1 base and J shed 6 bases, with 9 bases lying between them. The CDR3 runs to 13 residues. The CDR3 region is CASSLEGSHGYTF. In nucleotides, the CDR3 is TGTGCCAGCAGCTTAGAAGGGTCCCATGGCTACACCTTC.

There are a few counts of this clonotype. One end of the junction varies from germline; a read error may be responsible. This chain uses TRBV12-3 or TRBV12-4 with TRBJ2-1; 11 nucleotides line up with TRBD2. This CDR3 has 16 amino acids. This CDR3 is CANSLVTSGTHNEQFF. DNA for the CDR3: TGTGCCAACAGTTTAGTGACTAGCGGGACCCACAATGAGCAGTTCTTC.

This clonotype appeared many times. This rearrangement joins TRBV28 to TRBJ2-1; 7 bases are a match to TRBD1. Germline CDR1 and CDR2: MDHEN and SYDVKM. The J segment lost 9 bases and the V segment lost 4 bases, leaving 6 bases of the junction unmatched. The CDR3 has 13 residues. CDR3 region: CASSSTGSAEQFF. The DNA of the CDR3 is TGTGCCAGCAGTTCGACAGGGTCGGCTGAGCAGTTCTTC.

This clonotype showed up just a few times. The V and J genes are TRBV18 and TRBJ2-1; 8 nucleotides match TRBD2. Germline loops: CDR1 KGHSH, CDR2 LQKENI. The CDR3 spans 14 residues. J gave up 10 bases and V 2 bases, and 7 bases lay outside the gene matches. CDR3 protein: CASSPLAGPGEQFF. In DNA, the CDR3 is TGTGCCAGCTCACCATTAGCGGGACCTGGGGAGCAGTTCTTC.

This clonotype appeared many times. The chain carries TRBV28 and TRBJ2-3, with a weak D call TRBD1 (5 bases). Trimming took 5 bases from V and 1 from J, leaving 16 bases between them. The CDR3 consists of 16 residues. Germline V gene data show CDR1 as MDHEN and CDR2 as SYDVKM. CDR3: CASSLGLTVRTDTQYF. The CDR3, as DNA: TGTGCCAGCAGTCTGGGGCTAACAGTACGCACAGATACGCAGTATTTT.

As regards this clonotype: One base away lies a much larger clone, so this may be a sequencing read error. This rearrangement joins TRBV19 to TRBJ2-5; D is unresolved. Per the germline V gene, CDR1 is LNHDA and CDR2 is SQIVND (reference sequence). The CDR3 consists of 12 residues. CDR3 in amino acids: CAGSSAQETQYF. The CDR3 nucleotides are TGTGCCGGTAGCTCAGCGCAAGAGACCCAGTACTTC.

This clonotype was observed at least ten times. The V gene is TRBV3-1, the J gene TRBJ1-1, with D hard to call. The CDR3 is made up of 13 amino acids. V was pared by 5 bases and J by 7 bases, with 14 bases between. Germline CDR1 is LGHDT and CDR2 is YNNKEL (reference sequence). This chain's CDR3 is CASSSKVGLEAFF. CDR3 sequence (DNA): TGTGCCAGCAGCTCAAAGGTGGGCCTTGAAGCTTTCTTT.

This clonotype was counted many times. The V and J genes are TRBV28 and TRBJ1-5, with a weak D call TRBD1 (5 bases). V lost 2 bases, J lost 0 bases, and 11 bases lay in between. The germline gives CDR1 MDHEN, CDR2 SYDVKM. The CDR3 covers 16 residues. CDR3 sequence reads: CASSLTGDRSNQPQHF. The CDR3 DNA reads TGTGCCAGCAGTTTAACGGGGGACCGTAGCAATCAGCCCCAGCATTTT.

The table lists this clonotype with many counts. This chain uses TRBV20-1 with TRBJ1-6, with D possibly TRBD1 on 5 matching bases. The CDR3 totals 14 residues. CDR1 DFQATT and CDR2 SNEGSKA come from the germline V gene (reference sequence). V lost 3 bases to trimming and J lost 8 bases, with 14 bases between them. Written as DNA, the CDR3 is TGCAGTGCTAGCACCAGGGATGAAGATTCACCCCTCCACTTT. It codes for CSASTRDEDSPLHF.

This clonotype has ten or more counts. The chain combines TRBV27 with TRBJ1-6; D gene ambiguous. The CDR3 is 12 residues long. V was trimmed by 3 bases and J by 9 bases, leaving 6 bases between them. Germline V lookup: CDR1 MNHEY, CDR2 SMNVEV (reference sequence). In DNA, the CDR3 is TGTGCCAGCAGTTTCTCTCGTTCACCCCTCCACTTT. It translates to CASSFSRSPLHF.

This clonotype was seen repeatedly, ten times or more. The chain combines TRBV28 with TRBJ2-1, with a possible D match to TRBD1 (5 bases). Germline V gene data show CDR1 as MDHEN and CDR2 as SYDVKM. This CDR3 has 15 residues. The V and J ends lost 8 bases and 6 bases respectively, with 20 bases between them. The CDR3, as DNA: TGTGCCAGCGGCCAATTGAGGACAAAAGCCAATGAGCAGTTCTTC. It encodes CASGQLRTKANEQFF.